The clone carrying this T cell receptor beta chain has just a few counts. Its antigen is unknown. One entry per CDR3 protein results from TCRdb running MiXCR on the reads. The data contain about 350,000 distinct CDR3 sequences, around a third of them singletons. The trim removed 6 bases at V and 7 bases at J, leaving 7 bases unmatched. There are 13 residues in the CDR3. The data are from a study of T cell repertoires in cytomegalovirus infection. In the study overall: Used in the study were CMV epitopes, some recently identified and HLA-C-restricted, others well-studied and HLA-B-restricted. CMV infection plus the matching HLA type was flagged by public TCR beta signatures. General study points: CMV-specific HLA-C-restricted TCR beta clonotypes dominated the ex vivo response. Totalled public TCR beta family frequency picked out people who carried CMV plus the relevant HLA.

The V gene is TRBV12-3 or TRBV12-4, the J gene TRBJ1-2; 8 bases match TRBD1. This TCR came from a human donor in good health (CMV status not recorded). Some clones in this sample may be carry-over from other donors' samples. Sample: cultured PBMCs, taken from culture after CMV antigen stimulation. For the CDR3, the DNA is TGTGCCAGCAGAACGGACAGGGTTAGTGGCTACACCTTC. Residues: CASRTDRVSGYTF.